These 30 T cell receptor beta chains originate from one sample sequenced in a study of T cell repertoires in ileal Crohn's disease. Measured with immunoSEQ multiplex PCR; TCRdb has only the in-frame clones, and not every one. Among roughly 31,000 clones listed, 80% were seen once. Specimen: ileal tissue. The receptors here all came from an adult with Crohn's disease.

This sequence joins TRBV13 and TRBJ2-7, with TRBD1 identical over 8 bases. The V gene's germline CDR1 is PRHDT and CDR2 FYEKMQ (reference sequence). V lost 3 bases, J lost 0 bases, and 7 bases stayed unmatched. This CDR3 contains 16 residues. CDR3 nucleotide sequence: TGTGCCAGCAGCTTGGGGACAGGCCAGCTCTCCTACGAGCAGTACTTC. Its protein product is CASSLGTGQLSYEQYF. The variable domain in full, completed from reference TRBV13 and TRBJ2-7, reads AAGVIQSPRHLIKEKRETATLKCYPIPRHDTVYWYQQGPGQDPQFLISFYEKMQSDKGSIPDRFSAQQFSDYHSELNMSSLELGDSALYFCASSLGTGQLSYEQYFGPGTRLTVT.

This clone was seen only a few times. The chain links TRBV5-1 to TRBJ2-7; 9 bases are a match to TRBD1. CDR3 length: 14 residues. With V trimmed by 4 bases and J by 6 bases, 8 bases remained unmatched. Per the germline V gene, CDR1 is SGHRS and CDR2 is YFSETQ. CDR3 DNA: TGCGCCAGCAGCCGCGGGACAGGGTTAAGCGAGCAGTACTTC. Amino acids: CASSRGTGLSEQYF. The full variable domain, rest sourced from reference TRBV5-1 and TRBJ2-7, is KAGVTQTPRYLIKTRGQQVTLSCSPISGHRSVSWYQQTPGQGLQFLFEYFSETQRNKGNFPGRFSGRQFSNSRSEMNVSTLELGDSALYLCASSRGTGLSEQYFGPGTRLTVT.

This clone was counted a few times. The chain is built from TRBV14 and TRBJ2-5, with a tentative D call TRBD1 (7 bases). Germline values: CDR1 SGHDN, CDR2 FVKESK. V was clipped by 6 bases and J by 5 bases, with 16 bases between them. The length of the CDR3 is 14 residues. The CDR3 sequence: CASRTDRAGETQYF. CDR3 DNA sequence: TGTGCCAGCAGGACAGACAGGGCGGGGGAGACCCAGTACTTC.

The V call is TRBV11-1, the J call TRBJ1-3; D may be TRBD1 (5 bases). From germline, CDR1 is SGHAT and CDR2 FQDESV (reference sequence). Between the trimmed V and J ends, which lost 0 bases and 7 bases, there was a span of 22 bases. The CDR3 is 18 amino acids. The CDR3 loop reads CASSLAPRTWDSRNTIYF. The CDR3 region has the DNA TGTGCCAGCAGCTTAGCGCCAAGAACCTGGGACTCCCGGAACACCATATATTTT.

The J gene is TRBJ2-5, the V gene TRBV29-1; D might be TRBD1 (5 bases). The end of the DNA fits TRBJ2-7 better, so the J call may be wrong. CDR3 size: 16 residues. Germline values: CDR1 SQVTM, CDR2 ANQGSEA. CDR3 nucleotide sequence: TGCAGCGTTGAAGATCATGGCAGGGCCGGAATTTACGAGCAGTACTTC. Translating it yields CSVEDHGRAGIYEQYF.

This clone was observed a few times. The V gene is TRBV6-1, the J gene TRBJ1-1; tentative D call: TRBD1 (5 bases). CDR1 MNHNS and CDR2 SASEGT come from the germline V gene. Trimming shortened V by 9 bases and J by 1 base, and 9 bases separated the two germline ends. The CDR3 loop spans 12 amino acids. The CDR3 reads CASYRKNTEAFF. For the CDR3, the DNA is TGTGCCAGTTACAGGAAGAACACTGAAGCTTTCTTT.

This chain connects TRBV10-3 to TRBJ1-1, with 8 bases matching TRBD1. The germline CDR1 and CDR2 sequences are ENHRY and SYGVKD. With 7 bases clipped from V and 4 bases from J, the junction kept 5 bases outside the gene matches. The CDR3 is 13 amino acids. The CDR3 DNA reads TGTGCCATCAAGGCTGGACAGGGCACTGAAGCTTTCTTT. Translation gives CAIKAGQGTEAFF.

This clone was detected only once. This chain links TRBV30 with TRBJ1-1, with TRBD1 as a possible D gene (5 bases). Looked up from germline, CDR1 is GTSNPN and CDR2 is SVGIG (reference sequence). The CDR3 is made up of 13 amino acids. The V gene lost 3 bases and the J gene lost 4 bases, with 12 bases spanning the gap. DNA for the CDR3: TGTGCCTGGAGACCGGGGGTGTCCACTGAAGCTTTCTTT. It translates to CAWRPGVSTEAFF.

The chain uses TRBV7-2 and TRBJ1-2; D perhaps matches TRBD1 (5 bases). The CDR3 runs 13 residues. Germline V CDR1 and CDR2: SGHTA, FQGNSA. The ends were cut back, 6 bases at V and 6 bases at J, with 14 bases in the middle. CDR3 in DNA: TGTGCCAGCAGGCCGCCCCTAGGGGATGGCTACACCTTC. Its translation: CASRPPLGDGYTF.

This clone was recorded once. The chain recombines TRBV6-1 with TRBJ2-7, with D perhaps TRBD1 (6 bases). The germline V and J ends were trimmed by 5 bases and 0 bases, with 11 bases remaining between them. The germline V gene has CDR1 MNHNS and CDR2 SASEGT. The CDR3 loop spans 14 amino acids. CDR3 region: CASSSLGGSYEQYF. CDR3 nucleotide sequence: TGTGCCAGCAGTTCTTTAGGGGGCTCCTACGAGCAGTACTTC.

The chain uses TRBV7-8 and TRBJ1-2, with D possibly matching TRBD1 (6 bases). This CDR3 contains 13 residues. V dropped 5 bases and J dropped 1 base, with 8 bases sitting between them. The germline V gene encodes CDR1 SGHVS and CDR2 FQNEAQ. As DNA, the CDR3 is TGTGCCAGCAGCGGGGACATTAACTATGGCTACACCTTC. Translated, it gives CASSGDINYGYTF.

A single count supports this clone. This sequence joins TRBV5-1 and TRBJ2-7; D possibly corresponds to TRBD1 (6 bases). The germline V and J ends were trimmed by 3 bases and 2 bases, with 12 bases remaining between them. CDR1 and CDR2 (germline): SGHRS, YFSETQ. The CDR3 spans 14 residues. The CDR3 is CASSYSGDAYEQYF. CDR3 in DNA: TGCGCCAGCAGCTATTCAGGGGATGCCTACGAGCAGTACTTC. The full variable domain, rest sourced from reference TRBV5-1 and TRBJ2-7, is KAGVTQTPRYLIKTRGQQVTLSCSPISGHRSVSWYQQTPGQGLQFLFEYFSETQRNKGNFPGRFSGRQFSNSRSEMNVSTLELGDSALYLCASSYSGDAYEQYFGPGTRLTVT.

The rearrangement uses TRBV2 and TRBJ2-5; TRBD1 matches 8 bases. The J call is uncertain, as TRBJ2-7 better fits the DNA end. This CDR3 contains 15 residues. Germline V gene lookup returns CDR1 SNHLY and CDR2 FYNNEI. The DNA for the CDR3 is TGTGCCAGCAGGGGAGACAGGGGAAATCCATACGAGCAGTACTTC. Encoded protein: CASRGDRGNPYEQYF.

The CDR3 protein is CASSPDYMRAGELFF. In nucleotides, the CDR3 is TGTGCCAGCAGCCCGGACTACATGCGGGCCGGGGAGCTGTTTTTT. The rearrangement uses TRBV7-2 and TRBJ2-2; weak D call: TRBD2 (6 bases). The CDR3 spans 15 residues. The V end was cut by 5 bases, the J end by 6 bases, with 16 bases between. CDR1 is SGHTA and CDR2 is FQGNSA in the germline V gene.

This clone was observed a handful of times. The rearrangement joins TRBV19 to TRBJ1-2; 8 bases match TRBD1. J lost 3 bases, V lost 3 bases, and 9 bases had no gene match. CDR3 length equals 16 residues. Germline CDR1 and CDR2: LNHDA and SQIVND (reference sequence). The CDR3 region has the DNA TGTGCCAGTAGTATCTCGCGACAGGGGACCCACTATGGCTACACCTTC. This sequence encodes CASSISRQGTHYGYTF.

Written as DNA, the CDR3 is TGTGCCAGCTCACTCGGACTAGCGGGACACAATGAGCAGTTCTTC. Amino acid sequence: CASSLGLAGHNEQFF. V is TRBV18 and J is TRBJ2-1, with 12 bases matching TRBD2. The germline CDR1 and CDR2 sequences are KGHSH and LQKENI. There are 15 residues in the CDR3. Trimming cost V 4 bases and J 5 bases; bases outside gene matches: 3.

This chain uses TRBV9 with TRBJ2-5; 9 nucleotides agree with TRBD2. Germline loops: CDR1 SGDLS, CDR2 YYNGEE. Trimming removed 1 base from V and 5 bases from J; junction bases left unmatched: 9. The CDR3 is 16 residues long. CDR3 sequence: CASSVILGGGAETQYF. CDR3 nucleotides: TGTGCCAGCAGCGTAATTCTGGGCGGGGGGGCTGAGACCCAGTACTTC.

The chain couples TRBV29-1 to TRBJ1-2; TRBD1 matches at 8 bases. V shed 5 bases, J shed 3 bases, and the junction held 5 bases outside the gene matches. The CDR3 loop spans 13 amino acids. In germline, CDR1 is SQVTM, CDR2 ANQGSEA. CDR3 sequence reads: CSVRQGTDYGYTF. CDR3 DNA sequence: TGCAGCGTTCGACAGGGGACTGACTATGGCTACACCTTC.

This clone was recorded once. This rearrangement joins TRBV7-8 to TRBJ2-7; maybe TRBD1 (6 bases). Germline values: CDR1 SGHVS, CDR2 FQNEAQ. The V end was cut by 3 bases, the J end by 2 bases, with 14 bases between. This CDR3 comprises 15 residues. CDR3 region: CASSLRGKGTYEQYF. For the CDR3, the DNA is TGTGCCAGCAGCTTGAGGGGGAAGGGGACCTACGAGCAGTACTTC.

This rearrangement joins TRBV5-3 to TRBJ2-5, with TRBD2 matching over 7 bases. TRBV5-3 is an ORF, with its function uncertain. With V trimmed by 2 bases and J by 0 bases, 16 bases remained unmatched. The CDR3 has 19 residues. This CDR3 is CARSFPFCGRGFYQETQYF. CDR3 in DNA: TGTGCCAGAAGCTTCCCCTTTTGTGGGCGGGGGTTTTACCAAGAGACCCAGTACTTC.

This clone occurred a few times. This chain links TRBV5-1 with TRBJ2-7; the match to TRBD1 covers 8 bases. The CDR3 has 16 amino acids. The V gene's germline CDR1 is SGHRS and CDR2 YFSETQ. V lost 0 bases, J lost 3 bases, and 8 bases stayed unmatched. The CDR3 reads CASSLAQGAVGYEQYF. The CDR3 DNA is TGCGCCAGCAGCTTGGCCCAGGGGGCAGTTGGCTACGAGCAGTACTTC. The variable domain in full, completed from reference TRBV5-1 and TRBJ2-7, reads KAGVTQTPRYLIKTRGQQVTLSCSPISGHRSVSWYQQTPGQGLQFLFEYFSETQRNKGNFPGRFSGRQFSNSRSEMNVSTLELGDSALYLCASSLAQGAVGYEQYFGPGTRLTVT.

The chain combines TRBV27 with TRBJ1-1; no definite D call. The V end lost 1 base, the J end lost 1 base, and 7 bases lay between the germline ends. This CDR3 is 14 amino acids long. Germline V gene lookup returns CDR1 MNHEY and CDR2 SMNVEV (reference sequence). The CDR3 loop reads CASSLLAGNTEAFF. The CDR3 bases are TGTGCCAGCAGTTTATTGGCGGGGAACACTGAAGCTTTCTTT.

V gene TRBV6-5 combines with J gene TRBJ2-2; weak D call: TRBD2 (7 bases). The CDR3 sequence is 15 residues long. The germline V gene has CDR1 MNHEY and CDR2 SVGAGI. Trimming took off 4 bases at V and 5 bases at J, with 14 bases between the two ends. The CDR3 DNA reads as TGTGCCAGCAGTTTGGGGGGGGCGCAAACCGGGGAGCTGTTTTTT. Its protein product is CASSLGGAQTGELFF.

The chain uses TRBV2 and TRBJ2-2, with D possibly TRBD1 on 6 matching bases. The V end was cut by 6 bases, the J end by 7 bases, with 15 bases between. This CDR3 spans 14 amino acids. Germline V lookup: CDR1 SNHLY, CDR2 FYNNEI. The CDR3 loop is CASRYAGVDGELFF. DNA of the CDR3: TGTGCCAGCAGATATGCAGGGGTAGACGGGGAGCTGTTTTTT.

Turning to this clone: The junction and the germline gene differ at one end; a read error may be behind it. The same CDR3 arises from other DNA sequences in this sample as well. The V and J genes are TRBV7-9 and TRBJ1-4; a weak D match, TRBD1 (6 bases). The V gene's germline CDR1 is SEHNR and CDR2 FQNEAQ (reference sequence). The CDR3 consists of 14 residues. The CDR3 spells CASSSNTGNEKLFF. The CDR3 region has the DNA TGTGCCAGCAGCAGTAATACAGGGAATGAAAAGCTGTTTTTT.

The chain couples TRBV5-1 to TRBJ1-1; tentatively, D is TRBD1 (5 bases). The germline gives CDR1 SGHRS, CDR2 YFSETQ. V was clipped by 2 bases and J by 1 base, with 15 bases between them. This CDR3 has 16 amino acids. CDR3 loop: CASSFSAWGGNTEAFF. CDR3 nucleotide sequence: TGCGCCAGCAGCTTCTCGGCCTGGGGGGGGAACACTGAAGCTTTCTTT.

The J gene is TRBJ1-5, the V gene TRBV19; D is unresolved. The CDR3 has 13 amino acids. CDR1 is LNHDA, CDR2 SQIVND, per germline (reference sequence). Trimming stripped 5 bases from V and 6 bases from J, with 11 bases between. The CDR3 DNA reads as TGTGCCAGTAGTTTTGAGGGAACTCAGCCCCAGCATTTT. It translates to CASSFEGTQPQHF.

The chain carries TRBV29-1 and TRBJ1-2, with a weak D call TRBD1 (6 bases). The CDR3 is 14 amino acids. CDR1 SQVTM and CDR2 ANQGSEA come from the germline V gene. The V end was cut by 7 bases, the J end by 4 bases, with 19 bases between. Here the CDR3 DNA reads TGCAGCGGGATTACAGGGATTGGGGGCTATGGCTACACCTTC. Encoded protein: CSGITGIGGYGYTF.

The rearrangement links TRBV5-1 to TRBJ1-2; a weak D match, TRBD1 (6 bases). Germline-derived CDR1 and CDR2 are SGHRS and YFSETQ. This CDR3 has 15 amino acids. V gave up 4 bases and J gave up 3 bases, with 16 bases separating them. The CDR3 here is CASSTTGSLDYGYTF. The CDR3 coding sequence is TGCGCCAGCAGCACCACAGGGTCATTGGACTATGGCTACACCTTC.

This clone was picked up one time. The chain is built from TRBV6-5 and TRBJ1-1, with D possibly matching TRBD1 (5 bases). Trimming took off 4 bases at V and 5 bases at J, with 14 bases between the two ends. Germline V gene sequence: CDR1 MNHEY, CDR2 SVGAGI. The CDR3 sequence is 14 residues long. CDR3 DNA sequence: TGTGCCAGCAGTTCCTCCTCAGGGAAAACTGAAGCTTTCTTT. Residues: CASSSSSGKTEAFF.